This T cell receptor (beta chain) was captured in a study of blood T cell repertoires in COVID-19. Measured with immunoSEQ multiplex PCR; TCRdb has only the in-frame clones, and not every one. Of tens of thousands of clones in the sample, more than 70% were seen once. This CDR3 spans 14 amino acids. Germline CDR1 and CDR2: GTSNPN and SVGIG (reference sequence). The J segment lost 4 bases and the V segment lost 1 base, leaving 6 bases of the junction unmatched. The rearrangement uses TRBV30 and TRBJ2-7, with 8 bases fitting TRBD1. The sample taken for sequencing was peripheral blood. The sequence was collected from a woman in her 70s with acute or convalescent COVID-19. In DNA form, the CDR3 reads TGTGCCTGGAGTGGGTCAGGGGGCTTATACGAGCAGTACGTC. Encoded protein: CAWSGSGGLYEQYV.